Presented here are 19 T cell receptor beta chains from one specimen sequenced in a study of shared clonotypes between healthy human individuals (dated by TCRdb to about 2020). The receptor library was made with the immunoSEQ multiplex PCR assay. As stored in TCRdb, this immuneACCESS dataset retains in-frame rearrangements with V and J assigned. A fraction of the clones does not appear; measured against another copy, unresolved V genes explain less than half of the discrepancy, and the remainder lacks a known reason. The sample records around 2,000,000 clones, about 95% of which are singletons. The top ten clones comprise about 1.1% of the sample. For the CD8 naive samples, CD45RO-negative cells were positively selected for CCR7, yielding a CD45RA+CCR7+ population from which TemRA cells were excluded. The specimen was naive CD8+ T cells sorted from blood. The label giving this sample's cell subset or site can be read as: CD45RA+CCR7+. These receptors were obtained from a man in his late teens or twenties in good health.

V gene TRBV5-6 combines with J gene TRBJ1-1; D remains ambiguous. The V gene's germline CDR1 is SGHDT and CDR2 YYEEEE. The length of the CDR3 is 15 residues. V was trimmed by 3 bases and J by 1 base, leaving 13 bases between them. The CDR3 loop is CASSSHKTTNTEAFF. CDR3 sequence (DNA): TGTGCCAGCAGCTCACATAAGACGACGAACACTGAAGCTTTCTTT.

The CDR3 loop reads CASGHPARETQYF. CDR3 nucleotide sequence: TGTGCCAGTGGACACCCGGCGAGAGAGACCCAGTACTTC. The chain has TRBV6-5 and TRBJ2-5; TRBD1 might be the D (5 bases). The CDR3 is 13 amino acids. CDR1 and CDR2 from the germline V gene are MNHEY and SVGAGI. V gave up 9 bases and J gave up 4 bases, with 15 bases separating them.

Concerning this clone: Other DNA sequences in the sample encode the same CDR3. CDR3 region: CASSQGSSYEQYF. CDR3 DNA: TGCGCCAGCAGCCAAGGGAGCAGCTACGAGCAGTACTTC. The chain carries TRBV4-1 and TRBJ2-7; D is unresolved. Per germline, CDR1 MGHRA and CDR2 YSYEKL. This CDR3 is 13 amino acids long. The ends were cut back, 1 base at V and 3 bases at J, with 7 bases in the middle.

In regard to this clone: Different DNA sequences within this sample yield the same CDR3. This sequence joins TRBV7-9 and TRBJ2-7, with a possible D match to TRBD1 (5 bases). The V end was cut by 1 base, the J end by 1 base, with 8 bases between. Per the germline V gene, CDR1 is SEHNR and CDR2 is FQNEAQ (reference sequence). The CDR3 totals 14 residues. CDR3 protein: CASSLEGSSYEQYF. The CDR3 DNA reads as TGTGCCAGCAGCTTAGAGGGGTCATCCTACGAGCAGTACTTC.

In nucleotides, the CDR3 is TGTGCCAGCAGTTACGAGGGAACTGGGAATTCACCCCTCCACTTT. Its protein product is CASSYEGTGNSPLHF. The chain carries TRBV6-5 and TRBJ1-6; D ambiguous. The germline V gene encodes CDR1 MNHEY and CDR2 SVGAGI. This CDR3 has 15 amino acids. The V end was cut by 2 bases, the J end by 7 bases, with 12 bases between.

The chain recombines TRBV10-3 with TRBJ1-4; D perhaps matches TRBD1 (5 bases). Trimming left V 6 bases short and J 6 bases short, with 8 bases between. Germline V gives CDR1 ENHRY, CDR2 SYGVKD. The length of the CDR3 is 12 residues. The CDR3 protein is CAIRPGHEKLFF. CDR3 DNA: TGTGCCATCAGACCGGGACATGAAAAACTGTTTTTT.

CDR3: CASSDRGETQYF. Here the CDR3 DNA reads TGTGCCAGCAGTGACAGGGGGGAGACCCAGTACTTC. The chain combines TRBV6-5 with TRBJ2-5; 9 nucleotides align to TRBD1. V dropped 5 bases and J dropped 5; count of bases not matched to a gene: 0. Per the germline V gene, CDR1 is MNHEY and CDR2 is SVGAGI. This CDR3 has 12 amino acids.

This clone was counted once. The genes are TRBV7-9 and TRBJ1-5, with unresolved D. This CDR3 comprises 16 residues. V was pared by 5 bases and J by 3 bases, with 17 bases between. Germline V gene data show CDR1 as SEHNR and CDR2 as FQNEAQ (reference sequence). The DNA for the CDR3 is TGTGCCAGCAGCAACGAGGGCCGGCAGCACAATCAGCCCCAGCATTTT. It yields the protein CASSNEGRQHNQPQHF.

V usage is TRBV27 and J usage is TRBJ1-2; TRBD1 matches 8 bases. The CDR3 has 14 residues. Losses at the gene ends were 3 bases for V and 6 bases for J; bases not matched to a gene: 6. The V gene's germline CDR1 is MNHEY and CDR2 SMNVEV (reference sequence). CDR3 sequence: CASSFAQGADGYTF. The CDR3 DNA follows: TGTGCCAGCAGTTTCGCGCAGGGGGCGGATGGCTACACCTTC.

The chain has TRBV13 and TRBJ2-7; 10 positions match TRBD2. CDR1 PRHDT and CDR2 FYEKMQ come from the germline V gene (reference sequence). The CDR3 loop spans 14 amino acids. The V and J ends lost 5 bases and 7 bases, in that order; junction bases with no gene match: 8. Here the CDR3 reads CASSPLGSGGEQYF. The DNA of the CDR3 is TGTGCCAGCAGCCCGCTGGGTAGCGGGGGGGAGCAGTACTTC. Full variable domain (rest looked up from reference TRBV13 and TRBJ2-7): AAGVIQSPRHLIKEKRETATLKCYPIPRHDTVYWYQQGPGQDPQFLISFYEKMQSDKGSIPDRFSAQQFSDYHSELNMSSLELGDSALYFCASSPLGSGGEQYFGPGTRLTVT.

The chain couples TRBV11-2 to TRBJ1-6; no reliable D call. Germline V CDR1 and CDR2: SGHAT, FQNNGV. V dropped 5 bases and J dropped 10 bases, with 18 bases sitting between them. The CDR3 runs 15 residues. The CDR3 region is CASSLSRTTGSPLHF. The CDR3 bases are TGTGCCAGCAGCCTCAGCCGGACGACGGGGTCACCCCTCCACTTT.

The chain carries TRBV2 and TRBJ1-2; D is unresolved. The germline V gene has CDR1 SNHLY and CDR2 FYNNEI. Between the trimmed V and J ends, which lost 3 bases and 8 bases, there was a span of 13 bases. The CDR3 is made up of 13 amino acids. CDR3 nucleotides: TGTGCCAGCAGTGAGGTCATCGAGCGGGGCTACACCTTC. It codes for CASSEVIERGYTF.

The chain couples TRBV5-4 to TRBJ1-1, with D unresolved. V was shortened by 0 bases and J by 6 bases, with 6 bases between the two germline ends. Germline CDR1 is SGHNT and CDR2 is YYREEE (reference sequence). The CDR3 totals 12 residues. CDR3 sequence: CASSLGFSEAFF. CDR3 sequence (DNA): TGTGCCAGCAGCTTGGGCTTTTCTGAAGCTTTCTTT.

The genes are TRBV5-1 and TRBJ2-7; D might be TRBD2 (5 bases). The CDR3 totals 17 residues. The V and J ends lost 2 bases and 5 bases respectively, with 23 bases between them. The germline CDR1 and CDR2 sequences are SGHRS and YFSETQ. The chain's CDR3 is CASSFALYGEIRDEQYF. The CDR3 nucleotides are TGCGCCAGCAGCTTTGCCCTTTACGGGGAAATTCGGGACGAGCAGTACTTC.

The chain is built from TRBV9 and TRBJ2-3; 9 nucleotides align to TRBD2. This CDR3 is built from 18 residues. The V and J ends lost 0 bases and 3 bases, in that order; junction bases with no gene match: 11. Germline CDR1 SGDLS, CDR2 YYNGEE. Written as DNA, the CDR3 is TGTGCCAGCAGCGTAGGGGCGGGAGGGCCCCTTTTGACAGATACGCAGTATTTT. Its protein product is CASSVGAGGPLLTDTQYF.

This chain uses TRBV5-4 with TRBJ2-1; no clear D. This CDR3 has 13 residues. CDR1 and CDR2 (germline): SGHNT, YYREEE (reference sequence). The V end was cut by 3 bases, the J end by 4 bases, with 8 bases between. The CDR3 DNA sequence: TGTGCCAGCAGCTCGGATTTGTACAATGAGCAGTTCTTC. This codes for CASSSDLYNEQFF.

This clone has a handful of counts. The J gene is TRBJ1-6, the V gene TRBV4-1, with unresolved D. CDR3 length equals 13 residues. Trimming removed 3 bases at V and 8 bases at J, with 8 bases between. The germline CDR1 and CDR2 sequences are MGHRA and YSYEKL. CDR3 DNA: TGCGCCAGCAGCCAGCAGTGGGATTCACCCCTCCACTTT. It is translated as CASSQQWDSPLHF.

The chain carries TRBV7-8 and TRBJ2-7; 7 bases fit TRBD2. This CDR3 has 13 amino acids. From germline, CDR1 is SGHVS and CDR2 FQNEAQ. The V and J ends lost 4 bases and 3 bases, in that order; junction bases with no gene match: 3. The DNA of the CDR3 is TGTGCCAGCAGCTCCCGGACTAGCTACGAGCAGTACTTC. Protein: CASSSRTSYEQYF. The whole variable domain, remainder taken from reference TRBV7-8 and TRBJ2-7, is GAGVSQSPRYKVAKRGQDVALRCDPISGHVSLFWYQQALGQGPEFLTYFQNEAQLDKSGLPSDRFFAERPEGSVSTLKIQRTQQEDSAVYLCASSSRTSYEQYFGPGTRLTVT.

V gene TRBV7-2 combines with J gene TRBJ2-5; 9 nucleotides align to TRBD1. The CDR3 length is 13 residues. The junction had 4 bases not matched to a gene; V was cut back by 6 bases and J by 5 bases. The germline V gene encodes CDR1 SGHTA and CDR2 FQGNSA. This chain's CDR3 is CASRRQGVETQYF. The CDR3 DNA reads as TGTGCCAGCAGGCGACAGGGGGTCGAGACCCAGTACTTC.